A single sample gave rise to the 17 T cell receptor beta chains below, sequenced in a study of vaccination and CD4 T cells after COVID-19. No antigen has been assigned to these receptors. Cultured CD4+ T cells had their DNA profiled by the Oncomine TCR Beta short-read assay. TCRdb called the PCR reads again in MiXCR, with one record for every CDR3 protein. The repertoire holds about 8,100 distinct CDR3 sequences, with approximately 58% as singletons. Specified treatment: approximately 9-day PBMC culture with coronavirus spike peptide pools or control peptides (ViraFEST assay). According to the study, CD4+ T cells from the unexposed donor were gathered ahead of the COVID-19 pandemic (2011-2018). Sequencing was performed on CD4+ T cells from blood, cultured in vitro. The receptors here all came from a human donor in good health.

V usage is TRBV6-1 and J usage is TRBJ2-7; a weak D match, TRBD1 (6 bases). This CDR3 contains 12 residues. V was trimmed by 6 bases and J by 2 bases, leaving 8 bases between them. CDR1 and CDR2 from the germline V gene are MNHNS and SASEGT. In nucleotides, the CDR3 is TGTGCCAGCAGCGGGACAACCTACGAGCAGTACTTC. This codes for CASSGTTYEQYF.

The rearrangement joins TRBV2 to TRBJ1-3; 7 bases are shared with TRBD1. V lost 5 bases, J lost 0 bases, and 1 base stayed unmatched. Germline CDR1 and CDR2: SNHLY and FYNNEI. The CDR3 extends over 14 amino acids. In nucleotides, the CDR3 is TGTGCCAGCAGTCGGGACAGCTCTGGAAACACCATATATTTT. This gives the protein CASSRDSSGNTIYF.

As DNA, the CDR3 is TGCGCCAGCAGCTTGTTTCGGGGGAGCCAAGAGACCCAGTACTTC. Its translation is CASSLFRGSQETQYF. The chain combines TRBV5-1 with TRBJ2-5; a weak D match, TRBD2 (6 bases). The germline V gene encodes CDR1 SGHRS and CDR2 YFSETQ. CDR3 size: 15 residues. Deletions cut 1 base from V and 1 base from J, with 11 bases between. The entire variable domain, with the rest obtained from reference TRBV5-1 and TRBJ2-5, is as follows: KAGVTQTPRYLIKTRGQQVTLSCSPISGHRSVSWYQQTPGQGLQFLFEYFSETQRNKGNFPGRFSGRQFSNSRSEMNVSTLELGDSALYLCASSLFRGSQETQYFGPGTRLLVL.

The chain joins TRBV19 to TRBJ1-1, with a possible D match to TRBD1 (5 bases). CDR1 and CDR2 (germline): LNHDA, SQIVND (reference sequence). The CDR3 contains 13 residues. V was pared by 7 bases and J by 4 bases, with 13 bases between. CDR3 region: CASTVGGGTEAFF. CDR3 DNA sequence: TGTGCCAGTACGGTCGGGGGTGGCACTGAAGCTTTCTTT.

V gene TRBV12-2 combines with J gene TRBJ1-2; the table's D gene call, TRBD1, was not cross checked with the DNA. TRBV12-2 is given as a pseudogene. CDR3 size: 15 residues. The chain's CDR3 is CASRLGQEDNYGYTF. The CDR3 DNA reads as TGTGCAAGTCGCCTCGGACAGGAGGACAACTATGGCTACACCTTC.

This sequence joins TRBV27 and TRBJ2-7; maybe TRBD2 (6 bases). Germline assignment: CDR1 MNHEY and CDR2 SMNVEV (reference sequence). The ends were cut back, 6 bases at V and 3 bases at J, with 12 bases in the middle. This CDR3 region has 13 residues. In DNA form, the CDR3 reads TGTGCCAGCAGGAGGGTGGGACTCTACGAGCAGTACTTC. This encodes CASRRVGLYEQYF.

The chain has TRBV11-2 and TRBJ2-3, with 9 bases identical to TRBD2. The junction had 9 bases not matched to a gene; V was cut back by 2 bases and J by 0 bases. Germline V lookup: CDR1 SGHAT, CDR2 FQNNGV. CDR3 size: 18 residues. CDR3 in DNA: TGTGCCAGCAGCTTAAGGCTAGCGGGACTCACTAGCACAGATACGCAGTATTTT. Protein sequence: CASSLRLAGLTSTDTQYF.

This rearrangement joins TRBV20-1 to TRBJ1-2; D is ambiguous. Between the trimmed V and J ends, which lost 3 bases and 5 bases, there was a span of 13 bases. The CDR3 is 13 residues long. CDR1 DFQATT and CDR2 SNEGSKA come from the germline V gene (reference sequence). The CDR3 nucleotides are TGCAGTGCTAGTGGGAGCGAGGGATATGGCTACACCTTC. Protein: CSASGSEGYGYTF.

V and J are TRBV19 and TRBJ2-2; 10 bases agree with TRBD1. The CDR3 runs 15 residues. J gave up 6 bases and V 6 bases, and 7 bases lay outside the gene matches. Germline assignment: CDR1 LNHDA and CDR2 SQIVND (reference sequence). In DNA form, the CDR3 reads TGTGCCAGTAGATTAGACAGGGGGCTGTCCGGGGAGCTGTTTTTT. Translated: CASRLDRGLSGELFF.

The J gene is TRBJ2-3, the V gene TRBV9; D is uncertain. Trimming removed 0 bases from V and 2 bases from J, with 13 bases in between. From germline, CDR1 is SGDLS and CDR2 YYNGEE. The CDR3 spans 16 residues. CDR3 bases: TGTGCCAGCAGCGTAGAATCCTCAACAATCACAGATACGCAGTATTTT. It codes for CASSVESSTITDTQYF.

The chain joins TRBV6-1 to TRBJ1-2, with D uncertain. This CDR3 has 13 residues. V was pared by 9 bases and J by 0 bases, with 11 bases between. Germline assignment: CDR1 MNHNS and CDR2 SASEGT. CDR3 nucleotide sequence: TGTGCCAGTAAAGTAGGTGCTAACTATGGCTACACCTTC. Its translation: CASKVGANYGYTF.

V and J are TRBV28 and TRBJ2-2; 8 bases fit TRBD1. V shed 6 bases, J shed 6 bases, and the junction held 6 bases outside the gene matches. The CDR3 is made up of 14 amino acids. CDR1 and CDR2 from the germline V gene are MDHEN and SYDVKM. The CDR3: CASRQGARAGELFF. The CDR3, as DNA: TGTGCCAGCAGGCAGGGGGCTAGGGCCGGGGAGCTGTTTTTT.

The V gene is TRBV27, the J gene TRBJ2-1; D might be TRBD1 (5 bases). The CDR3 extends over 14 amino acids. V was clipped by 7 bases and J by 7 bases, with 17 bases between them. Germline V lookup: CDR1 MNHEY, CDR2 SMNVEV (reference sequence). In nucleotides, the CDR3 is TGTGCCAGCACTCCCCTAGGGGCCGGGAATGAGCAGTTCTTC. It translates to CASTPLGAGNEQFF.

The chain links TRBV6-5 to TRBJ1-1, with D uncertain. In germline, CDR1 is MNHEY, CDR2 SVGAGI. The CDR3 totals 14 residues. The V end was cut by 0 bases, the J end by 1 base, with 6 bases between. CDR3: CASSYSRGNTEAFF. Written as DNA, the CDR3 is TGTGCCAGCAGTTACTCGCGCGGGAACACTGAAGCTTTCTTT.

The chain couples TRBV30 to TRBJ1-1, with D unresolved. Germline CDR1 is GTSNPN and CDR2 is SVGIG (reference sequence). The ends were cut back, 2 bases at V and 4 bases at J, with 8 bases in the middle. The CDR3 loop spans 12 amino acids. The CDR3 DNA reads TGTGCCTGGAGTACGGGAATCACTGAAGCTTTCTTT. It codes for CAWSTGITEAFF.

The chain uses TRBV9 and TRBJ1-6; maybe TRBD1 (5 bases). CDR3 length: 14 amino acids. V was clipped by 2 bases and J by 5 bases, with 8 bases between them. Germline loops: CDR1 SGDLS, CDR2 YYNGEE. The CDR3 region is CASSVEGHNSPLHF. CDR3 bases: TGTGCCAGCAGCGTCGAGGGGCATAATTCACCCCTCCACTTT.

V gene TRBV24-1 combines with J gene TRBJ2-5, with TRBD2 matching over 7 bases. V lost 4 bases and J lost 3; bases outside the gene matches: 10. The CDR3 has 16 residues. CDR1 is KGHDR, CDR2 SFDVKD, per germline. For the CDR3, the DNA is TGTGCCACCAGTGAAGGATCGGGGAGGGAGGAAGAGACCCAGTACTTC. Its protein is CATSEGSGREEETQYF.